The entry below describes one T cell receptor (beta chain). Trimming took off 5 bases at V and 4 bases at J, with 11 bases between the two ends. Germline lookup yields CDR1 LGHDT and CDR2 YNNKEL (reference sequence). The CDR3 spans 13 residues. This specimen belongs to a study of CD8 T cells in Susac syndrome. Random hexamers primed reverse transcription of about 0.5 to 1 ug RNA. TCRdb passed the immunoSEQ multiplex PCR reads through MiXCR, listing each CDR3 protein once. The data show more than 110,000 distinct CDR3 sequences, with roughly 94% seen just once and 0.25% to 0.3% held by the top ten. The authors sequenced TCR beta from blood CD8+ and CD4+ T cells.

The V and J genes are TRBV3-1 and TRBJ1-2; D is undetermined. Sequencing input: CD8+ T cells from PBMCs. The receptor comes from a human donor in good health. The DNA of the CDR3 is TGTGCCAGCAGCGAAGCCCCCACCTATGGCTACACCTTC. Protein: CASSEAPTYGYTF.